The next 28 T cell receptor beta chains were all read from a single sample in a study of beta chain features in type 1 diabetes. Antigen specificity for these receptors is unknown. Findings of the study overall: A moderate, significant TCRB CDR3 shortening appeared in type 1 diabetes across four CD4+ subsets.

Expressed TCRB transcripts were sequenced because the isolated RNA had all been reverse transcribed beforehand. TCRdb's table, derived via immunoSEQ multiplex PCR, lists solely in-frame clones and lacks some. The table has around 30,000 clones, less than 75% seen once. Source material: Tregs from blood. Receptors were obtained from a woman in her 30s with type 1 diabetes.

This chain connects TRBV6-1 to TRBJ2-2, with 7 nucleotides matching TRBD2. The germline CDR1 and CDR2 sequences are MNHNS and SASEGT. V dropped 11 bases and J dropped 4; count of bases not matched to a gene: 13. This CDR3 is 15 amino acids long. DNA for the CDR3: TGTGCCTGCCGCTGGCGGGAGCTCGGCACCGGGGAGCTGTTTTTT. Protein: CACRWRELGTGELFF.

The CDR3 DNA reads as TGCAGCGGATGGACTAGCGGGGGGAATGAGCAGTTCTTC. It is translated as CSGWTSGGNEQFF. V gene TRBV29-1 combines with J gene TRBJ2-1, with TRBD2 identical over 14 bases. After removal of 7 bases from V and 7 bases from J, the junction contained 3 bases not matched to a gene. The CDR3 runs to 13 residues. CDR1 and CDR2 (germline): SQVTM, ANQGSEA.

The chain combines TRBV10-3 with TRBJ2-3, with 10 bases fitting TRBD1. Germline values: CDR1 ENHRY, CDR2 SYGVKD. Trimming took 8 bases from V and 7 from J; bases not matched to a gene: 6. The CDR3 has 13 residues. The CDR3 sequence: CAIGTGEKNTQYF. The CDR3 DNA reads TGTGCCATCGGGACAGGGGAAAAGAATACGCAGTATTTT.

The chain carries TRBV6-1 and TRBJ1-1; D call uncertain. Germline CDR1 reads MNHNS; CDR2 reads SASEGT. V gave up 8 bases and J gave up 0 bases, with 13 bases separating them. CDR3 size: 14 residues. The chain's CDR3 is CASFGVRLNTEAFF. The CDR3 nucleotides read TGTGCCAGCTTCGGGGTGCGTTTGAACACTGAAGCTTTCTTT.

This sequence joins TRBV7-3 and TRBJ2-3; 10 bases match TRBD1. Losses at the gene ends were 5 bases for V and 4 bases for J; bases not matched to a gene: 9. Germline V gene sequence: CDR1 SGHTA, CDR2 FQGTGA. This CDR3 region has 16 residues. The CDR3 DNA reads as TGTGCCAGCAGCCAAAGCGGGACAGGGGTAGCAGATACGCAGTATTTT. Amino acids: CASSQSGTGVADTQYF.

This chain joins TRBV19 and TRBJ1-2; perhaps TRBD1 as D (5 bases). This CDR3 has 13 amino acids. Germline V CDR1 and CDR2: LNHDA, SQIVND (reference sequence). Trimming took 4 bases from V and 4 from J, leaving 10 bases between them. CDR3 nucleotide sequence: TGTGCCAGTAGTAGCAGGGATGCCTATGGCTACACCTTC. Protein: CASSSRDAYGYTF.

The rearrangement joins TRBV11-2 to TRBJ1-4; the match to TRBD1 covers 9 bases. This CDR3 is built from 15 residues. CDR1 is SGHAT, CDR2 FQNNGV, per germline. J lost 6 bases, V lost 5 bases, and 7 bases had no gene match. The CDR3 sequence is CASSAPGQGYEKLFF. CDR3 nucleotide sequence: TGTGCCAGCAGCGCCCCGGGACAGGGTTATGAAAAACTGTTTTTT.

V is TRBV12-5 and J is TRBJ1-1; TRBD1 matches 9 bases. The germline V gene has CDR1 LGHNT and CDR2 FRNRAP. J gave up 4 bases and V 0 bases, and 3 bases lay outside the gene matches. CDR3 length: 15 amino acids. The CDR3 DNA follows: TGTGCTAGTGGTTTGGTACAGGGGGCAGGCACTGAAGCTTTCTTT. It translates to CASGLVQGAGTEAFF. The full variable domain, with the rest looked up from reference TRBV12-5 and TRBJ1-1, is DARVTQTPRHKVTEMGQEVTMRCQPILGHNTVFWYRQTMMQGLELLAYFRNRAPLDDSGMPKDRFSAEMPDATLATLKIQPSEPRDSAVYFCASGLVQGAGTEAFFGQGTRLTVV.

The CDR3, as DNA: TGTGCCAGTAGTATAACCCCCGGGACTACATACAATGAGCAGTTCTTC. Its translation: CASSITPGTTYNEQFF. This chain uses TRBV19 with TRBJ2-1; TRBD2 matches 7 bases. Germline loops: CDR1 LNHDA, CDR2 SQIVND (reference sequence). The CDR3 contains 16 residues. V lost 2 bases to trimming and J lost 4 bases; unmatched junction nucleotides: 8.

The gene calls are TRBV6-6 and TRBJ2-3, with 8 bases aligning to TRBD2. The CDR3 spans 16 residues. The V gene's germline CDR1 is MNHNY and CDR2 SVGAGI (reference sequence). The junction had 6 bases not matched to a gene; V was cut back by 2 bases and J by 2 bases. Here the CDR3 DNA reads TGTGCCAGCAGTTACGGTGCACTAGCGGTCACAGATACGCAGTATTTT. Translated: CASSYGALAVTDTQYF.

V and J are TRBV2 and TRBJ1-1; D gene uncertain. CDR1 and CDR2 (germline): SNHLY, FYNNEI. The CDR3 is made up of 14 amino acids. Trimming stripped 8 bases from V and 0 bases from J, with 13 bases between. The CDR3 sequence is CASLSGLLNTEAFF. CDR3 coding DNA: TGTGCCAGCTTGTCTGGCTTGCTGAACACTGAAGCTTTCTTT.

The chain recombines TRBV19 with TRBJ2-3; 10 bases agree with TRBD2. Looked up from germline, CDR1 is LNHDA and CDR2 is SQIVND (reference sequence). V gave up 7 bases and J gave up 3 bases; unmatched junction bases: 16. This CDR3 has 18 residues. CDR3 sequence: CASMRGPSGSGRTDTQYF. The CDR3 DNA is TGTGCCAGTATGCGGGGGCCCAGTGGTAGCGGGAGGACAGATACGCAGTATTTT.

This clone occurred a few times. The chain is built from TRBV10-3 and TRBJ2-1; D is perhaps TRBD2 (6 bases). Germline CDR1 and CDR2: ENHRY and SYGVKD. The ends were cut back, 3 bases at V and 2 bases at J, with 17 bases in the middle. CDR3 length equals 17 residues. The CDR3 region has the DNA TGTGCCATCAGTGATACGAGGGGAGGCAACGCCTACAATGAGCAGTTCTTC. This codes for CAISDTRGGNAYNEQFF.

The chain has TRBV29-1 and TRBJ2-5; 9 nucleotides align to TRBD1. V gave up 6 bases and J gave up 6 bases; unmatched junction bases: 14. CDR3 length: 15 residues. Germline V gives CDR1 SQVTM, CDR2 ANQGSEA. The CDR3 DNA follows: TGCAGCGTGGAAAACAGGGGGCGAGGTGGAAAGACCCAGTACTTC. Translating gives CSVENRGRGGKTQYF.

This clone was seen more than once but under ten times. The CDR3 spells CAISERSGSLETQYF. CDR3 in DNA: TGTGCCATCAGTGAGAGGAGCGGGAGTTTGGAGACCCAGTACTTC. The chain couples TRBV10-3 to TRBJ2-5; 8 bases are a match to TRBD2. V shed 2 bases, J shed 5 bases, and the junction held 7 bases outside the gene matches. CDR1 and CDR2 (germline): ENHRY, SYGVKD. The CDR3 has 15 residues.

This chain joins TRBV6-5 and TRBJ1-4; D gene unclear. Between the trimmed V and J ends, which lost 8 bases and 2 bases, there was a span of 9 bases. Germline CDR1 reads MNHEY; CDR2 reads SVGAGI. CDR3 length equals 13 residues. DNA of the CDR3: TGTGCCAGCTATAGCGTGACTAATGAAAAACTGTTTTTT. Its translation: CASYSVTNEKLFF.

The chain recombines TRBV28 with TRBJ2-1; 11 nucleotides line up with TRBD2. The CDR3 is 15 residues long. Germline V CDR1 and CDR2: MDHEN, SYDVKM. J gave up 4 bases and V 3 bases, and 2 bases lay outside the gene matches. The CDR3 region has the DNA TGTGCCAGCAGTTTCTTAGCGGGAGGGTACAATGAGCAGTTCTTC. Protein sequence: CASSFLAGGYNEQFF.

The CDR3 region has the DNA TGCGCCAGTTCAGGGGGCGCAAGGAACACTGAAGCTTTCTTT. It specifies CASSGGARNTEAFF. The V call is TRBV10-2, the J call TRBJ1-1; 8 bases agree with TRBD1. Per germline, CDR1 WSHSY and CDR2 SAAADI. CDR3 length: 14 residues. J was trimmed by 1 base and V by 9 bases; bases with no gene match: 7.

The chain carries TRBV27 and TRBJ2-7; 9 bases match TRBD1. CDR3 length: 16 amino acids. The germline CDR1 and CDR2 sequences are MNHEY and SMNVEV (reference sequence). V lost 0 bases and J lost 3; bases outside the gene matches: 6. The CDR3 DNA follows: TGTGCCAGCAGTTTATCGCCAGGACAGGGGATCTACGAGCAGTACTTC. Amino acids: CASSLSPGQGIYEQYF.

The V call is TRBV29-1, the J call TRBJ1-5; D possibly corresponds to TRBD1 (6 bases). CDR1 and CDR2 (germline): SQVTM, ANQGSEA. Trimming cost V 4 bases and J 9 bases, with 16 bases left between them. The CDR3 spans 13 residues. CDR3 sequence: CSVAGDTGGPQHF. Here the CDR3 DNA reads TGCAGCGTTGCCGGGGACACAGGTGGGCCCCAGCATTTT. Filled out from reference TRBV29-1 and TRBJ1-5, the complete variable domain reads SAVISQKPSRDICQRGTSLTIQCQVDSQVTMMFWYRQQPGQSLTLIATANQGSEATYESGFVIDKFPISRPNLTFSTLTVSNMSPEDSSIYLCSVAGDTGGPQHFGDGTRLSIL.

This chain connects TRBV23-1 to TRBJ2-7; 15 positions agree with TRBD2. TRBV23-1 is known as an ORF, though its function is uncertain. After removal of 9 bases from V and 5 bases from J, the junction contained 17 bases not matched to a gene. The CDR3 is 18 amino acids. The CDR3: CASSTGLAGGRCRDEQYF. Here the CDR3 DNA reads TGCGCCAGTTCTACGGGACTAGCGGGAGGCCGCTGTAGGGACGAGCAGTACTTC.

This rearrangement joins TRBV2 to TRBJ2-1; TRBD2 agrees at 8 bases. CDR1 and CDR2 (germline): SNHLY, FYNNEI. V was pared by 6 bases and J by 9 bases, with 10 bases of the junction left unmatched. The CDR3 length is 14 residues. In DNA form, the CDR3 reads TGTGCCAGCAGGAACCCCCCACTAGCGGCTGAGCAGTTCTTC. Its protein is CASRNPPLAAEQFF.

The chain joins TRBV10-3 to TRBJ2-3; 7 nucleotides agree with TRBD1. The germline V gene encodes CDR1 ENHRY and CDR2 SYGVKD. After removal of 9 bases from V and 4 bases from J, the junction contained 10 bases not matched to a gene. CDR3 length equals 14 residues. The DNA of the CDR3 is TGTGCCATTTCCCCCGGGACAGTCCCAGATACGCAGTATTTT. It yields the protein CAISPGTVPDTQYF.

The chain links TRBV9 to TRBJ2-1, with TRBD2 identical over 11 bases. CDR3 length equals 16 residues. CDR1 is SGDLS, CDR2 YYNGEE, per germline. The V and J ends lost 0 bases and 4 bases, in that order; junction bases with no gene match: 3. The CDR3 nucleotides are TGTGCCAGCAGCGTAGCCGGGACTAGCGGTTACAATGAGCAGTTCTTC. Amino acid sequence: CASSVAGTSGYNEQFF.

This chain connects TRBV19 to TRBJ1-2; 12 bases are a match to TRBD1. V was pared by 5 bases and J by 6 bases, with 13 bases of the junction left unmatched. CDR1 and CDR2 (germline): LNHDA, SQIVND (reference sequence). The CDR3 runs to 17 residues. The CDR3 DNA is TGTGCCAGTAGTCCGGTCCCGGGACAGGGGGCGCAGAATGGCTACACCTTC. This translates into CASSPVPGQGAQNGYTF.

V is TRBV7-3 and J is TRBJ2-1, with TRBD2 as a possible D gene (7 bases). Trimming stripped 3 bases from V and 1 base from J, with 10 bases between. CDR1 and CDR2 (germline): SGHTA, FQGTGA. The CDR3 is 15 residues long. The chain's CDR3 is CASSFGGASYNEQFF. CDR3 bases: TGTGCCAGCAGCTTTGGGGGGGCGTCCTACAATGAGCAGTTCTTC.

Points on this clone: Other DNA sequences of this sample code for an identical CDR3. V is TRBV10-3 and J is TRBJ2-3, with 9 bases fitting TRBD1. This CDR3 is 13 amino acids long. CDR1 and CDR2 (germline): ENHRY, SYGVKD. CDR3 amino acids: CATGGTGRNTQYF. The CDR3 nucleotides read TGTGCTACCGGAGGGACAGGGAGAAATACGCAGTATTTT.

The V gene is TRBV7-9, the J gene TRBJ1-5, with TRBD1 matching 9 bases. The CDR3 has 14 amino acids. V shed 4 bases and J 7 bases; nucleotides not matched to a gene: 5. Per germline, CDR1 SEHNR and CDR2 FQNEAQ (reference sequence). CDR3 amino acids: CASSSGTGKQPQHF. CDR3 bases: TGTGCCAGCAGCTCCGGGACAGGGAAGCAGCCCCAGCATTTT.